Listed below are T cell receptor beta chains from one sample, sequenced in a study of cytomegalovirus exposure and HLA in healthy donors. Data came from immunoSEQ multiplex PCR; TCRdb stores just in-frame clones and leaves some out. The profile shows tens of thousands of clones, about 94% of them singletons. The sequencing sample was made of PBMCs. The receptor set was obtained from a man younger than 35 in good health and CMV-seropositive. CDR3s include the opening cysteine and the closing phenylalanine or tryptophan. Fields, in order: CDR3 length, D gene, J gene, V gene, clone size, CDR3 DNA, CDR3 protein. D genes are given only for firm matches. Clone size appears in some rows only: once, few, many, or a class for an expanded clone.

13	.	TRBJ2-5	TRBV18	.	TGTGCCAGCTCACCATTTGAGAAAGAGACCCAGTACTTC	CASSPFEKETQYF
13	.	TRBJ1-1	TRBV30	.	TGTGCCTGGACGGGGGGGGGTAGCACTGAAGCTTTCTTT	CAWTGGGSTEAFF
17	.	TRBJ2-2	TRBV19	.	TGTGCCAGTAGTATCTGGCGGTCCCTCTCCCTCCCCGGGGAGCTGTTTTTT	CASSIWRSLSLPGELFF
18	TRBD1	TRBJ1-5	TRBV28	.	TGTGCCAGCAGTGCCTGGGTACGGACAGGAACCCAGGGTCAGCCCCAGCATTTT	CASSAWVRTGTQGQPQHF
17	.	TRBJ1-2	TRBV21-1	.	TGTGCCAGCAGCAAACCTCCTGACAGGGGGCGTGGTGGAGGCTACACCTTC	CASSKPPDRGRGGGYTF
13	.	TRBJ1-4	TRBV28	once	TGTGCCAGCAGTTGGGGCTCTAATGAAAAACTGTTTTTT	CASSWGSNEKLFF
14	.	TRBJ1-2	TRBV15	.	TGTGCCACCAGCAGAGGAATAGAGAGCTATGGCTACACCTTC	CATSRGIESYGYTF
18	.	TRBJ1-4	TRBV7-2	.	TGTGCCAGCAGCTTAGATTCCTCGGGCGGGGTAACTAATGAAAAACTGTTTTTT	CASSLDSSGGVTNEKLFF
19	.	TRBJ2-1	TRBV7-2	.	TGTGCCAGCAGCGCCAGAAAGACAATATCCGCGGGGACTTATAATGAGCAGTTCTTC	CASSARKTISAGTYNEQFF
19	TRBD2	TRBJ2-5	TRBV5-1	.	TGCGCCAGCAGCTTGTTTATCACTAGCGGGGGAGGGAACCAAGAGACCCAGTACTTC	CASSLFITSGGGNQETQYF
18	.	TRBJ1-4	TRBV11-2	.	TGTGCCAGCAGCTTAGTTCCCTTTACAGCAACCAAGGATGAAAAACTGTTTTTT	CASSLVPFTATKDEKLFF
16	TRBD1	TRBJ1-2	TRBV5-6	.	TGTGCCAGCAGCCTAGGACAGGGGGGACCTAACTATGGCTACACCTTC	CASSLGQGGPNYGYTF
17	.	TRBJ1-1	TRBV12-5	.	TGTGCTAGTGGTTTGGTACTTGGGGGGATAGAAAACACTGAAGCTTTCTTT	CASGLVLGGIENTEAFF
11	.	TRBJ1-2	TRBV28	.	TGTGCCACGACAGCCAACTATGGCTACACCTTC	CATTANYGYTF
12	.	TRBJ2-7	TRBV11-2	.	TGTGCCAGCAGCTTTAGTTCTTACGAGCAGTACTTC	CASSFSSYEQYF
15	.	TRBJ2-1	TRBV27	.	TGTGCCAGCAGTTTAAGTAGCGGACCTTACAATGAGCAGTTCTTC	CASSLSSGPYNEQFF
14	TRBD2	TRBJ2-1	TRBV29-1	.	TGCAGCGTCACCTCTAGCGGGAGGCCAAATGAGCAGTTCTTC	CSVTSSGRPNEQFF
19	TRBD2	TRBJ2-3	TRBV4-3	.	TGCGCCAGCAGCCAAGATACCGCAGCAGTCGCGGGAGGGGCAGATACGCAGTATTTT	CASSQDTAAVAGGADTQYF
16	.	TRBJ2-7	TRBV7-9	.	TGTGCCAGCAGCGGGGAACTTGGGGCTTCCTCCTACGAGCAGTACTTC	CASSGELGASSYEQYF
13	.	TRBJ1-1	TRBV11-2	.	TGTGCCAGCAGCTTAGTACAGAACACTGAAGCTTTCTTT	CASSLVQNTEAFF
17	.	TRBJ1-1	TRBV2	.	TGTGCCAGCAGTGAACCCGCTCCAGGGGTAAAGAACACTGAAGCTTTCTTT	CASSEPAPGVKNTEAFF
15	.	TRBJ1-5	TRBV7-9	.	TGTGCCAGCAGCTTAGGTGCAGGGGACAATCAGCCCCAGCATTTT	CASSLGAGDNQPQHF
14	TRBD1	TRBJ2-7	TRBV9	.	TGTGCCAGCAGCAAACACAGGGGGGACTACGAGCAGTACTTC	CASSKHRGDYEQYF